The entry below describes one TCR beta chain. Other DNA sequences in this sample translate to the same CDR3. This sample was included in a study of blood T cell repertoires in COVID-19. The CDR3 loop spans 12 amino acids. The V end was cut by 6 bases, the J end by 1 base, with 7 bases between. Cohort assignment relied on participant-reported clinical history. Method: immunoSEQ multiplex PCR; TCRdb's copy keeps in-frame clones and lacks some. The repertoire has more than 200,000 clones, 80% of them found once; the top ten carry 4.3%. The receptor comes from a man aged 25-45 years with acute COVID-19. Sample: PBMCs or T cells enriched from blood (not recorded which). The V call is TRBV12-3 or TRBV12-4, the J call TRBJ2-7, with D perhaps matching TRBD1 (5 bases). Written as DNA, the CDR3 is TGTGCCAGCAGCTCAGGGTCCTACGAGCAGTACTTC. Its translation is CASSSGSYEQYF.